One and the same sample provided the 14 T cell receptor beta chains below, sequenced in a study of T-cell memory formation after mild COVID-19. TCRdb fed the 5' RACE reads into MiXCR, producing one record per CDR3 protein. This sample has 150,000 to 200,000 distinct CDR3 sequences; roughly 10% occur once, and the top ten carry 3.5% to 4%. Input material: PBMCs or a T cell subset sorted from them (not recorded which). These receptors were obtained from a man aged 18 to 29 who had mild COVID-19 (a few samples of this study predate the infection). Cell type and time point are not known.

This clonotype was counted only a few times. V and J are TRBV5-4 and TRBJ2-3; maybe TRBD2 (6 bases). The CDR3 has 15 amino acids. Deletions cut 4 bases from V and 0 bases from J, with 12 bases between. Germline lookup yields CDR1 SGHNT and CDR2 YYREEE (reference sequence). This CDR3 reads CASSRELASTDTQYF. In DNA form, the CDR3 reads TGTGCCAGCAGCCGCGAACTAGCCAGCACAGATACGCAGTATTTT.

A few counts support this clonotype. This chain connects TRBV6-2 or TRBV6-3 to TRBJ1-5; maybe TRBD1 (6 bases). The CDR3 consists of 13 residues. V lost 6 bases, J lost 5 bases, and 11 bases lay in between. Germline CDR1 and CDR2: MNHEY and SVGEGT. CDR3 nucleotides: TGTGCCAGCAGCGGACAGTTGCATCAGCCCCAGCATTTT. This encodes CASSGQLHQPQHF.

This CDR3 reads CASGLGGQVAFF. The CDR3 DNA follows: TGTGCTAGTGGTTTGGGGGGACAGGTCGCTTTCTTT. V and J are TRBV12-5 and TRBJ1-1, with 8 bases matching TRBD1. Germline CDR1 is LGHNT and CDR2 is FRNRAP. Trimming cost V 1 base and J 11 bases; bases outside gene matches: 3. The CDR3 totals 12 residues.

This clonotype was seen only a few times. V is TRBV12-3 or TRBV12-4 and J is TRBJ1-2; 7 bases align to TRBD1. The CDR3 consists of 15 residues. J gave up 5 bases and V 6 bases, and 12 bases lay outside the gene matches. In nucleotides, the CDR3 is TGTGCCAGCAGCATCGCCAGCAGGGGGGGTTATGGCTACACCTTC. Its translation is CASSIASRGGYGYTF.

The chain couples TRBV20-1 to TRBJ2-3; 8 positions match TRBD1. The CDR3 runs to 15 residues. J lost 4 bases, V lost 3 bases, and 9 bases had no gene match. Germline V gives CDR1 DFQATT, CDR2 SNEGSKA (reference sequence). The DNA of the CDR3 is TGCAGTGCTAGCGAACCCGACAGGGGCGCAGATACGCAGTATTTT. Translated, it gives CSASEPDRGADTQYF.

There are many counts of this clonotype. V is TRBV3-1 and J is TRBJ1-2; the D is unclear. The CDR3 consists of 13 residues. Germline V lookup: CDR1 LGHDT, CDR2 YNNKEL (reference sequence). The germline V and J ends were trimmed by 5 bases and 8 bases, with 15 bases remaining between them. CDR3 DNA sequence: TGTGCCAGCAGCTACACGGCGTTTGAGGGCTACACCTTC. Amino acid sequence: CASSYTAFEGYTF.

The rearrangement joins TRBV5-1 to TRBJ2-5; no clear D gene. The CDR3 consists of 14 residues. Per germline, CDR1 SGHRS and CDR2 YFSETQ. Between the trimmed V and J ends, which lost 1 base and 5 bases, there was a span of 12 bases. The CDR3 DNA reads as TGCGCCAGCAGCTTGAGGCTGTCACGGGAGACCCAGTACTTC. This translates into CASSLRLSRETQYF.

This clonotype showed up just a few times. The CDR3 coding sequence is TGTGCCAGCAGCCAGGGTGGGACTGCTTTCTTT. Translation gives CASSQGGTAFF. The V call is TRBV6-2 or TRBV6-3, the J call TRBJ1-1; weak D call: TRBD1 (5 bases). Trimming removed 6 bases from V and 11 bases from J, with 13 bases in between. Germline V gene sequence: CDR1 MNHEY, CDR2 SVGEGT. The CDR3 is 11 amino acids.

This clonotype was observed a handful of times. This chain links TRBV7-2 with TRBJ2-7, with D maybe TRBD1 (6 bases). Germline CDR1 is SGHTA and CDR2 is FQGNSA. Trimming removed 3 bases at V and 0 bases at J, with 9 bases between. CDR3 size: 14 residues. The CDR3 region has the DNA TGTGCCAGCAGCTTGGGGGCGTTCTCCTACGAGCAGTACGTC. Translating it yields CASSLGAFSYEQYV.

The chain combines TRBV18 with TRBJ2-2, with D maybe TRBD1 (5 bases). The germline CDR1 and CDR2 sequences are KGHSH and LQKENI. V was trimmed by 3 bases and J by 6 bases, leaving 11 bases between them. The CDR3 sequence is 14 residues long. CDR3 DNA sequence: TGTGCCAGCTCACCCCAGGGTGACGCCGGGGAGCTGTTTTTT. Translating gives CASSPQGDAGELFF.

There are a few counts of this clonotype. The rearrangement uses TRBV6-2 or TRBV6-3 and TRBJ2-5; 7 bases line up with TRBD2. Germline V lookup: CDR1 MNHEY, CDR2 SVGEGT. The length of the CDR3 is 13 residues. V gave up 11 bases and J gave up 4 bases; unmatched junction bases: 10. CDR3 in DNA: TGTGCCTCCCAGCGGGGTTATGGAGAGACCCAGTACTTC. As protein: CASQRGYGETQYF.

J is TRBJ2-5 and V is TRBV9; D could derive from TRBD1 or TRBD2 (5 bases each). The CDR3 totals 14 residues. CDR1 is SGDLS and CDR2 is YYNGEE in the germline V gene. V shed 1 base and J shed 2 bases, with 9 bases lying between them. The CDR3 bases are TGTGCCAGCAGCGTAACCGGGACGCAAGAGACCCAGTACTTC. It is translated as CASSVTGTQETQYF.

The chain links TRBV5-4 to TRBJ1-6; D perhaps matches TRBD1 (5 bases). Trimming stripped 4 bases from V and 15 bases from J, with 14 bases between. The CDR3 covers 12 residues. The germline CDR1 and CDR2 sequences are SGHNT and YYREEE (reference sequence). The chain's CDR3 is CASSLGGTGLHF. The DNA for the CDR3 is TGTGCCAGCAGCCTGGGCGGTACAGGCCTCCACTTT.

The chain carries TRBV5-5 and TRBJ2-3, with D unclear. The CDR3 totals 15 residues. Germline V CDR1 and CDR2: SGHKS, YYEKEE (reference sequence). With 4 bases removed from V and 0 bases from J, the gap between germline ends came to 12 bases. CDR3 DNA: TGTGCCAGCAGCCCCCCCCCGACCAGCACAGATACGCAGTATTTT. Its translation: CASSPPPTSTDTQYF.